The subject of this entry is one TCR beta chain. Per germline, CDR1 KGHSH and CDR2 LQKENI. Trimming cost V 1 base and J 4 bases, with 11 bases left between them. CDR3 length: 15 residues. It was within 2 weeks before study entry that exposed participants met a COVID-19 case. Generated by immunoSEQ multiplex PCR, the TCRdb table keeps only in-frame clones and is missing some. This sample has approximately 220,000 clones, with around four fifths found just once. This sample is drawn from a study of blood T cell repertoires in COVID-19. V usage is TRBV18 and J usage is TRBJ1-5; D call uncertain. Sequencing used PBMCs or T cells enriched from blood (not recorded which). This receptor was identified in a woman in her forties or fifties who had been exposed to COVID-19. The CDR3 spells CASSPRRGSNQPQHF. The CDR3 DNA is TGTGCCAGCTCACCACGGAGAGGGAGTAATCAGCCCCAGCATTTT. Full variable domain (remainder filled in from reference TRBV18 and TRBJ1-5): NAGVMQNPRHLVRRRGQEARLRCSPMKGHSHVYWYRQLPEEGLKFMVYLQKENIIDESGMPKERFSAEFPKEGPSILRIQQVVRGDSAAYFCASSPRRGSNQPQHFGDGTRLSIL.